This TCR beta chain was retrieved from a study of early T cells in non-severe SARS-CoV-2 infection. Unique molecular identifiers were attached to individual cDNA molecules. TCRdb reprocessed the 5' RACE reads with MiXCR, giving one entry per CDR3 protein. The table shows 45,000 to 50,000 distinct CDR3 sequences, with under 7.5% occurring only once. This clonotype was observed at least ten times. Looked up from germline, CDR1 is LGHNA and CDR2 is YNFKEQ. The CDR3 is 14 residues long. V dropped 4 bases and J dropped 7 bases, with 14 bases sitting between them. The chain is built from TRBV4-2 and TRBJ2-4, with no clear D. The source is an adult who was a healthcare worker with PCR-confirmed SARS-CoV-2 infection or an uninfected control (not recorded which). Material: whole blood, obtained at baseline. In nucleotides, the CDR3 is TGTGCCAGCAGCCCTGCGTTGGGTTCTAACATTCAGTACTTC. Residues: CASSPALGSNIQYF.